Each of the 30 T cell receptor beta chains below was sequenced from the same sample in a study of T cell repertoires in cytomegalovirus infection. In TCRdb, the reads were re-called with MiXCR into one record per CDR3 protein. The table lists approximately 500,000 distinct CDR3 sequences, about a quarter of them singletons. Sequences were obtained from PBMCs. These receptors originate from a human donor in good health (CMV status not recorded). Some clones in this sample may be carry-over from other donors' samples.

The CDR3 region is CASTWTGRTEAFF. CDR3 DNA sequence: TGTGCCAGCACCTGGACAGGGAGAACTGAAGCTTTCTTT. V is TRBV6-2 or TRBV6-3 and J is TRBJ1-1; 8 bases fit TRBD1. Unmatched junction bases numbered 6, after V lost 7 bases and J lost 5 bases. The CDR3 covers 13 residues. In germline, CDR1 is MNHEY, CDR2 SVGEGT.

This clonotype was observed many times. The gene calls are TRBV7-2 and TRBJ1-1; D ambiguous. The germline CDR1 and CDR2 sequences are SGHTA and FQGNSA. V gave up 11 bases and J gave up 4 bases, with 17 bases separating them. This CDR3 contains 13 residues. CDR3 sequence: CAGSRGGGTEAFF. The DNA of the CDR3 is TGTGCCGGCTCGCGAGGCGGAGGCACTGAAGCTTTCTTT.

This clonotype appeared many times. This chain uses TRBV7-6 with TRBJ2-6; a possible D gene is TRBD2 (6 bases). The germline V gene has CDR1 SGHVS and CDR2 FNYEAQ. The ends were cut back, 5 bases at V and 4 bases at J, with 18 bases in the middle. This CDR3 is built from 17 residues. Written as DNA, the CDR3 is TGTGCCAGCAGCACACCGGGACTCCCCTTCGGGGCCAACGTCCTGACTTTC. Translation: CASSTPGLPFGANVLTF.

The chain links TRBV20-1 to TRBJ2-2; the D gene is possibly TRBD2 (5 bases). The CDR3 extends over 15 amino acids. Trimming removed 3 bases from V and 3 bases from J, with 14 bases in between. From germline, CDR1 is DFQATT and CDR2 SNEGSKA (reference sequence). CDR3 bases: TGCAGTGCTAGGCTGGGCGGGTGGCACACCGGGGAGCTGTTTTTT. Amino acids: CSARLGGWHTGELFF.

The chain links TRBV24-1 to TRBJ2-1; D is ambiguous. CDR3 length equals 13 residues. Germline V CDR1 and CDR2: KGHDR, SFDVKD. The ends were cut back, 5 bases at V and 6 bases at J, with 10 bases in the middle. This chain's CDR3 is CATSVPSGNEQFF. CDR3 bases: TGTGCCACCAGTGTACCGAGTGGCAATGAGCAGTTCTTC.

The V call is TRBV2, the J call TRBJ2-1; 10 nucleotides agree with TRBD2. This CDR3 spans 15 amino acids. The V gene end was trimmed by 2 bases and the J gene end by 8 bases; junction bases not matched to a gene: 6. CDR1 and CDR2 from the germline V gene are SNHLY and FYNNEI. The CDR3 DNA is TGTGCCAGCAGTGAATCGTCTAGCGGGAGTTATGAGCAGTTCTTC. As protein: CASSESSSGSYEQFF.

This clonotype was seen a few times. The J gene is TRBJ1-2, the V gene TRBV19, with D unclear. V lost 5 bases, J lost 6 bases, and 13 bases lay in between. The CDR3 is made up of 13 amino acids. Germline V gives CDR1 LNHDA, CDR2 SQIVND (reference sequence). The CDR3, as DNA: TGTGCCAGTAGTCGCCAGGCTGCAAATGGCTACACCTTC. Translated, it gives CASSRQAANGYTF.

The CDR3 spells CASSAGGRDEQFF. The CDR3 DNA sequence: TGTGCCAGCAGCGCAGGGGGAAGGGATGAGCAGTTCTTC. The chain joins TRBV28 to TRBJ2-1; 7 bases are a match to TRBD1. Germline V gene lookup returns CDR1 MDHEN and CDR2 SYDVKM. There are 13 residues in the CDR3. V shed 6 bases and J 8 bases; nucleotides not matched to a gene: 7.

This clonotype was picked up many times. The rearrangement links TRBV7-2 to TRBJ1-3, with no clear D. Germline-derived CDR1 and CDR2 are SGHTA and FQGNSA. The CDR3 has 12 residues. Trimming removed 6 bases at V and 4 bases at J, with 7 bases between. The CDR3, as DNA: TGTGCCAGCAGAGACCCCGGAAACACCATATATTTT. The encoded protein is CASRDPGNTIYF.

This clonotype has at least ten counts. V is TRBV12-3 or TRBV12-4 and J is TRBJ1-4; D ambiguous. The CDR3 runs 14 residues. V gave up 4 bases and J gave up 6 bases, with 12 bases separating them. The chain's CDR3 is CASSSPGLDEKLFF. For the CDR3, the DNA is TGTGCCAGCAGTTCCCCAGGTTTGGATGAAAAACTGTTTTTT.

This sequence joins TRBV7-8 and TRBJ2-5; D might be TRBD2 (5 bases). Germline CDR1 and CDR2: SGHVS and FQNEAQ. V was clipped by 4 bases and J by 7 bases, with 7 bases between them. The CDR3 is 11 residues long. CDR3 in amino acids: CASSYRGTQYF. Here the CDR3 DNA reads TGTGCCAGCAGCTACCGGGGGACCCAGTACTTC. Combining the CDR3 with reference TRBV7-8 and TRBJ2-5 gives the whole variable domain GAGVSQSPRYKVAKRGQDVALRCDPISGHVSLFWYQQALGQGPEFLTYFQNEAQLDKSGLPSDRFFAERPEGSVSTLKIQRTQQEDSAVYLCASSYRGTQYFGPGTRLLVL.

This chain uses TRBV7-2 with TRBJ1-3; no definite D call. Germline CDR1 SGHTA, CDR2 FQGNSA. The length of the CDR3 is 15 residues. Between the trimmed V and J ends, which lost 2 bases and 4 bases, there was a span of 12 bases. CDR3 bases: TGTGCCAGCAGCTTACTTCGGGGTGGGGGAAACACCATATATTTT. Amino acid sequence: CASSLLRGGGNTIYF. Full variable domain (missing parts from reference TRBV7-2 and TRBJ1-3): GAGVSQSPSNKVTEKGKDVELRCDPISGHTALYWYRQSLGQGLEFLIYFQGNSAPDKSGLPSDRFSAERTGGSVSTLTIQRTQQEDSAVYLCASSLLRGGGNTIYFGEGSWLTVV.

The chain links TRBV5-1 to TRBJ2-5; 11 nucleotides match TRBD2. V shed 1 base and J 5 bases; nucleotides not matched to a gene: 1. CDR3 length equals 14 residues. Germline-derived CDR1 and CDR2 are SGHRS and YFSETQ. The CDR3 coding sequence is TGCGCCAGCAGCTTGTCTAGCGGGGGGGAGACCCAGTACTTC. Its translation: CASSLSSGGETQYF.

As regards this clonotype: With a much larger clone just one base away, this may be a read error. The chain is built from TRBV7-2 and TRBJ2-1, with D perhaps TRBD2 (5 bases). Germline assignment: CDR1 SGHTA and CDR2 FQGNSA. This CDR3 comprises 14 residues. CDR3 sequence: CASSLVSHEGEQIF. CDR3 DNA: TGTGCCAGCAGCTTGGTATCCCACGAGGGCGAGCAGATCTTC.

This clonotype was seen ten or more times. The rearrangement joins TRBV7-2 to TRBJ2-1, with D possibly matching TRBD2 (7 bases). Germline V lookup: CDR1 SGHTA, CDR2 FQGNSA. The CDR3 spans 15 residues. V lost 1 base and J lost 9, with 16 bases in between. DNA of the CDR3: TGTGCCAGCAGCTTAGTACAGGGAGGGCGGTTTGAGCAGTTCTTC. It translates to CASSLVQGGRFEQFF.

This sequence joins TRBV12-3 or TRBV12-4 and TRBJ1-3; possibly TRBD1 for D (6 bases). The CDR3 runs to 15 residues. The V end was cut by 6 bases, the J end by 0 bases, with 12 bases between. The CDR3 DNA sequence: TGTGCCAGCAGCCCGGACAGACACTCTGGAAACACCATATATTTT. This encodes CASSPDRHSGNTIYF.

CDR3 region: CASSVGRNYNSPLHF. In DNA form, the CDR3 reads TGTGCCAGCAGCGTTGGACGCAACTATAATTCACCCCTCCACTTT. This rearrangement joins TRBV14 to TRBJ1-6; no clear D gene. V was shortened by 5 bases and J by 3 bases, with 11 bases between the two germline ends. CDR1 and CDR2 from the germline V gene are SGHDN and FVKESK. The CDR3 is 15 residues long.

This chain links TRBV7-6 with TRBJ2-1; TRBD2 matches 11 bases. Trimming took 1 base from V and 3 from J; bases not matched to a gene: 2. CDR1 is SGHVS and CDR2 is FNYEAQ in the germline V gene. The CDR3 is 16 residues long. CDR3 DNA sequence: TGTGCCAGCAGCTTAGAGGGACTAGCGGACTACAATGAGCAGTTCTTC. Translation gives CASSLEGLADYNEQFF. Drawing the rest from reference TRBV7-6 and TRBJ2-1, the complete variable domain is GAGVSQSPRYKVTKRGQDVALRCDPISGHVSLYWYRQALGQGPEFLTYFNYEAQQDKSGLPNDRFSAERPEGSISTLTIQRTEQRDSAMYRCASSLEGLADYNEQFFGPGTRLTVL.

The gene calls are TRBV10-2 and TRBJ2-3, with 10 bases fitting TRBD1. V shed 6 bases and J 2 bases; nucleotides not matched to a gene: 2. In germline, CDR1 is WSHSY, CDR2 SAAADI. The CDR3 extends over 14 amino acids. In nucleotides, the CDR3 is TGCGCCAGCAGCGGACAGGGGGTCACAGATACGCAGTATTTT. Protein: CASSGQGVTDTQYF.

This chain connects TRBV5-1 to TRBJ1-2; the D is unclear. The CDR3 is 16 residues long. V was clipped by 0 bases and J by 4 bases, with 16 bases between them. Germline-derived CDR1 and CDR2 are SGHRS and YFSETQ. The CDR3, as DNA: TGCGCCAGCAGCTTGGGGACGAGGGCACAAAGCTATGGCTACACCTTC. It translates to CASSLGTRAQSYGYTF.

This clonotype was seen only a few times. V is TRBV28 and J is TRBJ2-7; D unclear. Germline V gene lookup returns CDR1 MDHEN and CDR2 SYDVKM. The V end lost 4 bases, the J end lost 2 bases, and 9 bases lay between the germline ends. The CDR3 is made up of 13 amino acids. CDR3 residues: CASSSGPTYEQYV. CDR3 DNA: TGTGCCAGCAGTTCCGGACCGACCTACGAGCAGTACGTC.

The chain recombines TRBV6-2 or TRBV6-3 with TRBJ2-7, with TRBD2 identical over 9 bases. Germline V lookup: CDR1 MNHEY, CDR2 SVGEGT. The CDR3 covers 16 residues. Germline trimming cut 4 bases from V and 0 bases from J; bases unmatched to any gene: 7. CDR3 coding DNA: TGTGCCAGCAGTTTGGCTAGCGGGATAAGCTCCTACGAGCAGTACTTC. Translating gives CASSLASGISSYEQYF.

This clonotype was counted a single time. V usage is TRBV12-3 or TRBV12-4 and J usage is TRBJ2-4; D gene unclear. This CDR3 is built from 13 residues. The ends were cut back, 4 bases at V and 8 bases at J, with 12 bases in the middle. Here the CDR3 DNA reads TGTGCCAGCAGTTCCCCCAACCTGGACATTCAGTACTTC. Its protein product is CASSSPNLDIQYF.

This clonotype turned up a few times. The chain uses TRBV29-1 and TRBJ2-6; D is perhaps TRBD1 (6 bases). The CDR3 contains 17 residues. Germline V gene sequence: CDR1 SQVTM, CDR2 ANQGSEA. Deletions cut 2 bases from V and 2 bases from J, with 16 bases between. The CDR3: CSVESSTGTPGANVLTF. CDR3 nucleotide sequence: TGCAGCGTTGAAAGTAGTACAGGGACCCCTGGGGCCAACGTCCTGACTTTC.

In DNA, the CDR3 is TGTGCCAGCAGGTCTGGAGGGGTGCGCTACGAGCAGTACTTC. It codes for CASRSGGVRYEQYF. The chain employs TRBV7-2 and TRBJ2-7, with D possibly TRBD2 on 6 matching bases. The CDR3 consists of 14 residues. CDR1 and CDR2 from the germline V gene are SGHTA and FQGNSA. Trimming stripped 6 bases from V and 3 bases from J, with 15 bases between.

The rearrangement joins TRBV12-3 or TRBV12-4 to TRBJ2-5; 13 bases are a match to TRBD2. Germline trimming cut 3 bases from V and 4 bases from J; bases unmatched to any gene: 5. The CDR3 has 16 residues. The CDR3 DNA follows: TGTGCCAGCAGTTTCTCCCGGACTAGCGGGGGAGAGACCCAGTACTTC. This gives the protein CASSFSRTSGGETQYF.

As concerns this clonotype: At one boundary the junction diverges from the germline segment, which might be a read error. The chain is built from TRBV7-2 and TRBJ2-7, with D uncertain. This CDR3 region has 14 residues. Germline CDR1 reads SGHTA; CDR2 reads FQGNSA. Here the CDR3 reads CASSLATAIYQQYF. The DNA for the CDR3 is TGTGCCAGCAGCTTAGCCACAGCCATCTACCAGCAGTACTTC.

A few counts support this clonotype. The V call is TRBV11-2, the J call TRBJ2-5, with no clear D. This CDR3 is 13 amino acids long. Trimming stripped 2 bases from V and 4 bases from J, with 8 bases between. CDR1 and CDR2 from the germline V gene are SGHAT and FQNNGV. The chain's CDR3 is CASSLSPSETQYF. Here the CDR3 DNA reads TGTGCCAGCAGCTTATCCCCCTCAGAGACCCAGTACTTC.

The V call is TRBV7-6, the J call TRBJ2-7, with TRBD1 identical over 7 bases. The CDR3 covers 15 residues. CDR1 is SGHVS, CDR2 FNYEAQ, per germline. CDR3 region: CASSGGQAITTEQYV. The CDR3 coding sequence is TGTGCTAGCAGCGGCGGACAGGCTATTACTACGGAGCAGTACGTC.

The V gene is TRBV12-3 or TRBV12-4, the J gene TRBJ2-1; D uncertain. The CDR3 covers 13 residues. Trimming took 2 bases from V and 7 from J, leaving 9 bases between them. CDR3 sequence reads: CASSLTVFNEQFF. The CDR3 nucleotides are TGTGCCAGCAGTTTAACCGTATTTAATGAGCAGTTCTTC.